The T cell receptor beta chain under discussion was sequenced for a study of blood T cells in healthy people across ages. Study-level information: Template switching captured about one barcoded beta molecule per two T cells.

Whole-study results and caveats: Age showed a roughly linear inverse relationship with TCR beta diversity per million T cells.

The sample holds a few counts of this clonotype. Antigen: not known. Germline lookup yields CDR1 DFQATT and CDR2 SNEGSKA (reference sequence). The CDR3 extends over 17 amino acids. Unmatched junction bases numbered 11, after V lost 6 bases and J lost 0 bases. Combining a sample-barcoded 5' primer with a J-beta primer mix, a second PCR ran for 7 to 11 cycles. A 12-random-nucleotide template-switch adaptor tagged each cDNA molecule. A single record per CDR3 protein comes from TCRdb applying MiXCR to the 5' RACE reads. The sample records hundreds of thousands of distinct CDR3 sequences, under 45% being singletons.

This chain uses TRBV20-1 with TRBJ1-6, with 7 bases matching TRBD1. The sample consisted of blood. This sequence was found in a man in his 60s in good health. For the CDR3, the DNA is TGCAGTGCCCCCAACCCCCGGGACAGCTCCTATAATTCACCCCTCCACTTT. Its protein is CSAPNPRDSSYNSPLHF.